The 4 T cell receptor beta chains below come from one sample, sequenced in a study of Ad26.COV2.S vaccination and SARS-CoV-2 variants. Profiled with immunoSEQ multiplex PCR; TCRdb holds only in-frame clones, not every one. The sample contains 320,000 or so clones, about nine tenths of which appear only once. Treatment reported: about 20 received Ad26.COV2.S at low or high dose, single or two shots; about five received placebo; per-sample allocation not given. Day 63 after the first vaccine or placebo injection was the time point for sampling. Specimen: peripheral blood, collected in a trial of Ad26.COV2.S vaccine versus placebo. The source of these receptors is a person between 18 and 65 years old who received the Ad26.COV2.S COVID-19 vaccine or a placebo.

This clone occurred once. V and J are TRBV5-1 and TRBJ1-6, with no clear D. Germline CDR1 reads SGHRS; CDR2 reads YFSETQ. This CDR3 comprises 14 residues. The germline V and J ends were trimmed by 4 bases and 9 bases, with 14 bases remaining between them. This CDR3 is CASSGPLEGSPLHF. The CDR3 DNA reads TGCGCCAGCAGCGGGCCCCTCGAGGGTTCACCCCTCCACTTT.

A few counts support this clone. This chain links TRBV6-6 with TRBJ2-3; TRBD2 matches at 9 bases. The length of the CDR3 is 14 residues. The germline CDR1 and CDR2 sequences are MNHNY and SVGAGI (reference sequence). V shed 6 bases and J 6 bases; nucleotides not matched to a gene: 7. The CDR3 DNA reads as TGTGCCAGCAGGACTAGCGGAATACCCGATACGCAGTATTTT. Protein product: CASRTSGIPDTQYF.

The chain carries TRBV28 and TRBJ2-4, with TRBD1 matching 9 bases. V trimming: 7 bases; J trimming: 1 base; junction bases outside the gene matches: 8. Germline CDR1 MDHEN, CDR2 SYDVKM. CDR3 length: 16 residues. Here the CDR3 reads CASNQQGAAAKNIQYF. The CDR3 nucleotides read TGTGCCAGCAATCAACAGGGGGCGGCGGCCAAAAACATTCAGTACTTC.

This clone was detected many times. V gene TRBV4-3 combines with J gene TRBJ1-5; no clear D. The length of the CDR3 is 17 residues. The V end lost 0 bases, the J end lost 1 base, and 13 bases lay between the germline ends. Germline loops: CDR1 LGHNA, CDR2 YSLEER. In DNA form, the CDR3 reads TGCGCCAGCAGCCAAGATCACGGGGTAAGAAGCAATCAGCCCCAGCATTTT. Amino acids: CASSQDHGVRSNQPQHF.